These T cell receptor beta chains were read from a single sample in a study of blood T cell repertoires in COVID-19. The assay was immunoSEQ multiplex PCR, and TCRdb's table has in-frame clones only and misses some. Counted here are 430,000 or so clones, roughly 88% occurring once; the ten biggest clones make up 1.8%. Input material: PBMCs or T cells enriched from blood (not recorded which). All receptors derive from a middle-aged woman who had recovered from COVID-19. Each CDR3 is given with its conserved first and last residue. The order of the fields is J gene, D gene, V gene, clone size, CDR3 protein, CDR3 DNA. A D gene is named only where the DNA matches it firmly. Size values are once, few and many counts, or a class for expanded clones, and some rows have none.

TRBJ1-1 . TRBV11-2 . CASTQELRGNTEAFF TGTGCCAGCACCCAAGAACTTAGGGGGAACACTGAAGCTTTCTTT
TRBJ1-5 TRBD1 TRBV5-4 . CASSLDREQPQHF TGTGCCAGCAGCTTAGACAGGGAACAGCCCCAGCATTTT
TRBJ2-5 TRBD2 TRBV5-1 . CASSPGGQETQYF TGCGCCAGCAGCCCGGGGGGACAAGAGACCCAGTACTTC
TRBJ2-1 TRBD2 TRBV4-3 . CASSQSGTRGEQFF TGCGCCAGCAGCCAAAGCGGGACTCGCGGTGAGCAGTTCTTC
TRBJ2-1 . TRBV18 . CASSPLQGSYNEQFF TGTGCCAGCTCACCGCTACAGGGCTCCTACAATGAGCAGTTCTTC
TRBJ1-4 TRBD1 TRBV6-2/TRBV6-3 . CASSTPTETGGGRWNEKLFF TGTGCCAGCAGTACCCCTACCGAGACAGGGGGTGGCCGGTGGAATGAAAAACTGTTTTTT
TRBJ2-2 . TRBV10-3 . CAISASEDTGELFF TGTGCCATCAGTGCTAGCGAGGACACCGGGGAGCTGTTTTTT
TRBJ2-1 TRBD2 TRBV7-2 . CASSLVAGQGDEQFF TGTGCCAGCAGCCTAGTAGCGGGTCAGGGCGATGAGCAGTTCTTC
TRBJ1-3 . TRBV28 . CASSPTGTTGNTIYF TGTGCCAGCAGCCCCACAGGGACAACTGGAAACACCATATATTTT
TRBJ2-6 . TRBV30 . CAEQSGANVLTF TGTGCCGAACAGTCTGGGGCCAACGTCCTGACTTTC
TRBJ2-1 . TRBV18 . CASSGAEQFF TGTGCCAGCTCGGGGGCAGAGCAGTTCTTC
TRBJ1-1 . TRBV14 few CASSQETWVAGPTEAFF TGTGCCAGCAGCCAAGAAACTTGGGTCGCAGGGCCCACTGAAGCTTTCTTT
TRBJ1-5 . TRBV10-3 . CAISESRGGDQPQHF TGTGCCATCAGTGAGTCGAGGGGGGGTGATCAGCCCCAGCATTTT
TRBJ1-5 . TRBV14 . CASSQAIADPQHF TGTGCCAGCAGCCAAGCAATAGCTGATCCCCAGCATTTT
TRBJ2-7 . TRBV6-5 . CASSYSRAYEQYF TGTGCCAGCAGTTACTCTCGAGCCTACGAGCAGTACTTC
TRBJ1-3 . TRBV4-3 . CASSQVGPSSGNTIYF TGCGCCAGCAGCCAAGTAGGCCCTAGCTCTGGAAACACCATATATTTT
TRBJ2-1 TRBD2 TRBV15 . CATSRAPGLGGNEQFF TGTGCCACCAGCAGGGCCCCGGGACTAGGCGGCAATGAGCAGTTCTTC
TRBJ2-2 . TRBV7-6 . CASSLIIGELFF TGTGCCAGCAGCTTAATTATCGGGGAGCTGTTTTTT
TRBJ2-1 . TRBV7-8 . CASSLDLGGNEQFF TGTGCCAGCAGCTTAGATTTGGGGGGCAATGAGCAGTTCTTC
TRBJ2-5 TRBD1 TRBV28 . CASSLRGRWVGETQYF TGTGCCAGCAGTTTGAGGGGGCGCTGGGTAGGAGAGACCCAGTACTTC
TRBJ2-2 . TRBV2 . CASREISGELFF TGTGCCAGCCGGGAGATCAGCGGGGAGCTGTTTTTT
TRBJ1-2 TRBD1 TRBV5-6 few CASSLEGGTGGSHYGYTF TGTGCCAGCAGCTTGGAGGGCGGGACAGGGGGCTCCCACTATGGCTACACCTTC
TRBJ2-2 . TRBV25-1 . CASSLWAGGELFF TGTGCCAGCAGCCTATGGGCAGGCGGGGAGCTGTTTTTT
TRBJ2-5 TRBD2 TRBV6-2/TRBV6-3 once CASSLLAEIQETQYF TGTGCCAGCAGTCTACTAGCGGAGATCCAAGAGACCCAGTACTTC
TRBJ1-1 . TRBV4-1 . CASSLYGTEAFF TGCGCCAGCAGCCTCTATGGTACTGAAGCTTTCTTT